Below, one T cell receptor (beta chain) is given with its context. A read error may be the cause here, since a much bigger clone is one base away. Amplification from RNA transcripts yielded the TCR beta CDR3 regions. The first-round RT-PCR employed HTBI primers together with the Qiagen OneStep RT-PCR kit. A multiplex PCR was then performed as the second round. MiXCR, run by TCRdb on the multiplex PCR reads, gives a single entry per CDR3 protein. The data show over a million distinct CDR3 sequences, 35% to 40% seen once. The data belong to a study of Graves' ophthalmopathy and Graves' hyperthyroidism. As for the study in general: Hyperthyroidism was considered stable when no ophthalmopathy appeared within 18 months of follow-up.

CDR1 and CDR2 from the germline V gene are SGHRS and YFSETQ. This CDR3 has 16 amino acids. Trimming took off 7 bases at V and 7 bases at J, with 23 bases between the two ends. This TCR came from an adult man with Graves' hyperthyroidism. The chain has TRBV5-1 and TRBJ2-2, with a tentative D call TRBD2 (5 bases). The specimen sequenced was peripheral blood or thyroid tissue (not recorded which). The CDR3 nucleotides are TGCGCCAGCCGAGGACTCTCTAGCAGGAGCAGCGGGGAGCTGTTTTTT. Translated: CASRGLSSRSSGELFF. Variable domain in full (rest from reference TRBV5-1 and TRBJ2-2): KAGVTQTPRYLIKTRGQQVTLSCSPISGHRSVSWYQQTPGQGLQFLFEYFSETQRNKGNFPGRFSGRQFSNSRSEMNVSTLELGDSALYLCASRGLSSRSSGELFFGEGSRLTVL.